These T cell receptor beta chains were read from a single sample in a study of blood T cell repertoires in COVID-19. Profiling relied on immunoSEQ multiplex PCR, and the TCRdb table lists in-frame clones only, not all of them. The table includes about 260,000 clones, almost 90% detected once. Sequenced: peripheral blood. These receptor sequences come from a woman between 25 and 40 years old with COVID-19, enrolled during active disease. The CDR3 runs from the conserved cysteine through the conserved F or W. The order of the fields is CDR3 length, clone size, J gene, V gene, D gene, CDR3 protein, CDR3 DNA. A D gene is named only where the DNA matches it firmly. Some rows mark clone size as missing; the rest say once, few, many or name a class of expanded clone.

13,-,TRBJ2-3,TRBV19,TRBD2,CASQRGGTDTQYF,TGTGCCAGCCAACGGGGGGGCACAGATACGCAGTATTTT
15,-,TRBJ1-4,TRBV6-5,-,CASSIQGQFNEKLFF,TGTGCCAGCAGTATTCAGGGGCAGTTCAATGAAAAACTGTTTTTT
18,-,TRBJ2-2,TRBV18,TRBD1,CASSPVPGQGANTGELFF,TGTGCCAGCTCACCAGTCCCGGGACAGGGGGCCAACACCGGGGAGCTGTTTTTT
11,-,TRBJ2-1,TRBV27,-,CASRVLHEQFF,TGTGCCAGCCGAGTCCTCCATGAGCAGTTCTTC
15,-,TRBJ2-7,TRBV7-2,-,CASSRLGPPGYEQYF,TGTGCCAGCAGCCGTTTGGGCCCGCCTGGGTACGAGCAGTACTTC
13,-,TRBJ2-7,TRBV3-1/TRBV3-2,-,CASSHPVSYEQYF,TGTGCCAGCAGCCACCCGGTCTCCTACGAGCAGTACTTC
11,-,TRBJ1-2,TRBV3-1/TRBV3-2,-,CASSQDYGYTF,TGTGCCAGCAGCCAAGACTACGGCTACACCTTC
17,-,TRBJ2-1,TRBV28,-,CASSLIRGRGIGNEQFF,TGTGCCAGCAGTTTAATTAGGGGAAGGGGTATCGGCAATGAGCAGTTCTTC
14,few,TRBJ1-5,TRBV27,TRBD1,CASSPTGGNQPQHF,TGTGCCAGCAGCCCCACAGGGGGAAATCAGCCCCAGCATTTT
13,few,TRBJ1-2,TRBV30,-,CAWSVPARYGYTF,TGTGCCTGGAGTGTACCGGCGCGGTATGGCTACACCTTC
14,-,TRBJ2-5,TRBV6-2/TRBV6-3,TRBD1,CASSPGTGLETQYF,TGTGCCAGCAGTCCCGGGACAGGGTTGGAGACCCAGTACTTC
14,-,TRBJ2-5,TRBV10-3,TRBD1,CAISAPGQEETQYF,TGTGCCATCAGTGCTCCGGGACAGGAAGAGACCCAGTACTTC
16,-,TRBJ1-1,TRBV19,TRBD1,CASSRGTGGMNTEAFF,TGTGCCAGTAGTAGGGGGACAGGGGGGATGAACACTGAAGCTTTCTTT
13,few,TRBJ1-1,TRBV5-4,-,CASSSTAGYEAFF,TGTGCCAGCAGCTCGACGGCGGGGTATGAAGCTTTCTTT
11,-,TRBJ1-2,TRBV30,TRBD1,CAWGQGYGYTF,TGTGCCTGGGGACAGGGATATGGCTACACCTTC
17,-,TRBJ2-2,TRBV3-1/TRBV3-2,TRBD2,CASSQGPAGVVTGELFF,TGTGCCAGCAGCCAAGGGCCAGCGGGAGTTGTGACCGGGGAGCTGTTTTTT
13,-,TRBJ1-2,TRBV4-1,-,CASSELPFYGYTF,TGCGCCAGCAGCGAACTACCATTCTATGGCTACACCTTC
16,-,TRBJ1-1,TRBV9,-,CASSARNSGANTEAFF,TGTGCCAGCAGCGCCCGGAACTCAGGGGCGAACACTGAAGCTTTCTTT
12,once,TRBJ1-2,TRBV7-9,TRBD1,CASSTGDYGYTF,TGTGCCAGCAGTACAGGGGACTATGGCTACACCTTC
16,-,TRBJ2-3,TRBV28,TRBD2,CASRSWTSSRADTQYF,TGTGCCAGCAGGTCCTGGACTAGCAGTAGGGCAGATACGCAGTATTTT
16,few,TRBJ1-5,TRBV10-3,-,CAISRTGLENNQPQHF,TGTGCCATCAGCAGAACAGGGCTCGAGAACAATCAGCCCCAGCATTTT
12,-,TRBJ2-1,TRBV21-1,-,CASSKRRDEQFF,TGTGCCAGCAGCAAGAGGAGGGATGAGCAGTTCTTC
16,-,TRBJ1-2,TRBV18,TRBD1,CASSPQDRGSNYGYTF,TGTGCCAGCTCACCCCAGGACAGGGGTTCTAACTATGGCTACACCTTC
13,-,TRBJ1-1,TRBV30,TRBD1,CAWRQGENTEAFF,TGTGCCTGGAGGCAGGGGGAGAACACTGAAGCTTTCTTT
17,-,TRBJ2-1,TRBV5-1,TRBD2,CASSFGASSGPSYEQFF,TGCGCCAGCAGCTTCGGGGCTTCTAGCGGGCCATCCTATGAGCAGTTCTTC
15,few,TRBJ1-5,TRBV28,-,CASTPQAPSNQPQHF,TGTGCCAGCACCCCTCAGGCCCCTAGCAATCAGCCCCAGCATTTT
14,-,TRBJ2-7,TRBV5-1,TRBD1,CASSYGQGAYEQYF,TGCGCCAGCAGCTACGGACAGGGGGCCTACGAGCAGTACTTC
17,once,TRBJ1-5,TRBV10-3,TRBD1,CAIIGEKTAGGKQPQHF,TGTGCCATCATTGGGGAAAAAACAGCAGGGGGGAAACAGCCCCAGCATTTT